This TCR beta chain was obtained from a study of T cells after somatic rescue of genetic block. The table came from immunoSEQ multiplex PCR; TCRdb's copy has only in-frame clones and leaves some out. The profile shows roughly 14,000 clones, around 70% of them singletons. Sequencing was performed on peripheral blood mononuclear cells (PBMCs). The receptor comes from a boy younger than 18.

In nucleotides, the CDR3 is TGTGCCAGCAGTTTATTGTCCAGGGGGGTCTACGAGCAGTACTTC. Its protein is CASSLLSRGVYEQYF. The rearrangement joins TRBV27 to TRBJ2-7, with a weak D call TRBD1 (7 bases). The V and J ends lost 1 base and 3 bases respectively, with 13 bases between them. From germline, CDR1 is MNHEY and CDR2 SMNVEV (reference sequence). This CDR3 spans 15 amino acids.